This entry features one T cell receptor beta chain sequence. Its cognate antigen is unknown. The sample comes from a study of lymphopenia after photon versus proton radiotherapy. The table came from immunoSEQ multiplex PCR; TCRdb's copy has only in-frame clones and leaves some out. The sample records about 22,000 clones, 80% to 95% being singletons. Study-level points and caveats: Oligoclonal CD8+ Temra expansion after nadir drove photon patients' diversity drop. Photon-treated patients lost naive T cells and TCR diversity; proton-treated stayed stable. Larger post-nadir TCR diversity loss correlated inversely with survival in deceased patients.

V dropped 4 bases and J dropped 0 bases, with 7 bases sitting between them. Germline CDR1 is MNHEY and CDR2 is SMNVEV (reference sequence). The length of the CDR3 is 13 residues. V usage is TRBV27 and J usage is TRBJ2-7; D remains unclear. The sequences come from peripheral blood, collected from a patient treated with proton-based radiotherapy. The receptor comes from a woman aged 70-85 years with pancreatic cancer. Some clones in this sample may be carry-over from other donors' samples. The CDR3 sequence: CASSSSSSYEQYF. The CDR3 DNA is TGTGCCAGCAGTTCCTCGAGCTCCTACGAGCAGTACTTC.